This TCR beta chain was recorded in a study of metastatic and nonmetastatic thyroid tumors. This clone was counted at least ten times. Other DNA sequences in this sample translate to the same CDR3. Per germline, CDR1 SGHKS and CDR2 YYEKEE (reference sequence). Trimming removed 5 bases from V and 2 bases from J, with 6 bases in between. The CDR3 is made up of 12 amino acids. All patients were treatment-naive before thyroid surgery. TCRdb re-processed the PCR reads through MiXCR. Seen here are around 16,000 clones, more than 15% observed once, and the top ten hold about 18%. The sequenced sample consisted of blood. The receptor was derived from a female donor with papillary thyroid cancer or a benign thyroid nodule (not recorded which). Some clones in this sample may be carry-over from other donors' samples. V is TRBV5-5 and J is TRBJ2-3; the D is unclear. This CDR3 is CASSLDTDTQYF. In nucleotides, the CDR3 is TGTGCCAGCAGTCTCGACACAGATACGCAGTATTTT.